The T cell receptor (beta chain) under discussion was sequenced for a study of OX40 agonist ivuxolimab in advanced cancers. Study in general: Partial responses, seen in three patients, involved one hepatocellular carcinoma and two cutaneous melanomas. Study-wide findings and caveats: Individuals who were partial responders at 0.1-3.0 mg/kg had clonal expansion that ranked among the lowest. More expanded clones were found, on average, in CD8+ than in CD4+ T cells. At doses 0.1 to 3.0 mg/kg, CD4+ and CD8+ clones expanded.

The repertoire was sequenced with immunoSEQ multiplex PCR; TCRdb's copy has only in-frame clones and lacks some. Of around 84,000 clones listed, under 85% are singletons. Comment on this clone: Its target is unknown.

CDR3 length: 13 residues. CDR1 is MDHEN and CDR2 is SYDVKM in the germline V gene. With V trimmed by 7 bases and J by 2 bases, 4 bases remained unmatched. The rearrangement joins TRBV28 to TRBJ1-2; 7 positions agree with TRBD1. The source material was CD4+ or CD8+ T cells sorted from blood, sampled in a trial of the OX40 agonist ivuxolimab. The source is an adult with an advanced solid tumor such as melanoma, head and neck, liver or kidney cancer. The CDR3 sequence: CASNGQDNYGYTF. The DNA for the CDR3 is TGTGCCAGCAACGGACAGGACAACTATGGCTACACCTTC.